The 27 T cell receptor beta chains listed next were all sequenced from one sample in a study of shared clonotypes between healthy human individuals. Measured with immunoSEQ multiplex PCR; TCRdb has only the in-frame clones, and not every one. The table has about 680,000 clones, 60% to 80% seen once. The sample consisted of memory CD4+ T cells sorted from blood. Subset indicated: CD45RA-negative fraction. The receptors here all came from a woman under 40 in good health.

The rearrangement uses TRBV20-1 and TRBJ2-7; D perhaps matches TRBD2 (5 bases). Between the trimmed V and J ends, which lost 3 bases and 7 bases, there was a span of 10 bases. In germline, CDR1 is DFQATT, CDR2 SNEGSKA (reference sequence). The CDR3 length is 11 residues. The CDR3 DNA is TGCAGTGCTAGGGGAACTAGGGAGCAGTACTTC. Its translation is CSARGTREQYF.

V is TRBV10-1 and J is TRBJ1-1; no definite D call. Germline V gives CDR1 WNHNN, CDR2 SYGVQD (reference sequence). With 5 bases removed from V and 3 bases from J, the gap between germline ends came to 10 bases. The CDR3 covers 13 residues. The CDR3 coding sequence is TGCGCCAGCAGTCGTACCCTGGACACTGAAGCTTTCTTT. Protein: CASSRTLDTEAFF.

The table lists this clone with many counts. The V gene is TRBV19, the J gene TRBJ1-1, with TRBD1 matching 10 bases. V lost 6 bases to trimming and J lost 4 bases; unmatched junction nucleotides: 11. Germline V gene sequence: CDR1 LNHDA, CDR2 SQIVND (reference sequence). The CDR3 consists of 16 residues. Written as DNA, the CDR3 is TGTGCCAGTAGAGATCGGGACAGGGGAGGTAGCACTGAAGCTTTCTTT. It encodes CASRDRDRGGSTEAFF.

This chain connects TRBV2 to TRBJ2-7, with no clear D. The CDR3 sequence is 13 residues long. Germline CDR1 SNHLY, CDR2 FYNNEI. The germline V and J ends were trimmed by 6 bases and 0 bases, with 9 bases remaining between them. The CDR3 sequence is CASRSTDSYEQYF. DNA of the CDR3: TGTGCCAGCAGATCAACAGACTCCTACGAGCAGTACTTC.

V and J are TRBV2 and TRBJ1-2; D not certain. The CDR3 spans 15 residues. Trimming shortened V by 1 base and J by 1 base, and 10 bases separated the two germline ends. Germline V CDR1 and CDR2: SNHLY, FYNNEI. The CDR3 is CASSEVKGSNYGYTF. The CDR3 DNA is TGTGCCAGCAGTGAAGTTAAGGGCAGTAACTATGGCTACACCTTC.

CDR3 sequence reads: CASRLDRVEGYEQYF. The CDR3 coding sequence is TGTGCCAGCAGGTTAGACAGGGTAGAAGGCTACGAGCAGTACTTC. The chain has TRBV28 and TRBJ2-7; 7 bases align to TRBD1. V gave up 6 bases and J gave up 3 bases; unmatched junction bases: 11. Germline CDR1 MDHEN, CDR2 SYDVKM. The CDR3 covers 15 residues.

The chain recombines TRBV9 with TRBJ2-1; D may be TRBD1 or TRBD2 (6 bases each). The germline V and J ends were trimmed by 4 bases and 5 bases, with 16 bases remaining between them. This CDR3 is 15 amino acids long. CDR1 is SGDLS, CDR2 YYNGEE, per germline. CDR3 sequence reads: CASSIGGTPNNEQFF. The DNA of the CDR3 is TGTGCCAGCAGCATAGGAGGGACACCCAACAATGAGCAGTTCTTC.

The chain recombines TRBV5-1 with TRBJ1-2, with 11 bases matching TRBD1. The length of the CDR3 is 16 residues. Germline CDR1 and CDR2: SGHRS and YFSETQ. Germline trimming cut 3 bases from V and 3 bases from J; bases unmatched to any gene: 7. CDR3 region: CASSSGQGAADYGYTF. The CDR3 nucleotides read TGCGCCAGCAGCTCCGGACAGGGGGCTGCGGACTATGGCTACACCTTC.

This chain joins TRBV5-8 and TRBJ2-3; no clear D gene. Germline CDR1 SGHTS, CDR2 YDEGEE. V lost 0 bases and J 4 bases, leaving 15 bases between the germline ends. The CDR3 runs 16 residues. CDR3 bases: TGTGCCAGCAGCTTGGGGGCAACGTTTGCGGCAGATACGCAGTATTTT. Encoded protein: CASSLGATFAADTQYF.

V usage is TRBV11-2 and J usage is TRBJ2-6; D is unresolved. The CDR3 is 13 amino acids. V was cut by 2 bases and J by 2 bases, with 1 base left in between. Germline CDR1 reads SGHAT; CDR2 reads FQNNGV. CDR3: CASSLTGANVLTF. CDR3 nucleotides: TGTGCCAGCAGCTTAACTGGGGCCAACGTCCTGACTTTC.

The V gene is TRBV18, the J gene TRBJ2-3; TRBD1 matches 9 bases. Trimming removed 3 bases from V and 4 bases from J; junction bases left unmatched: 8. The CDR3 runs to 16 residues. Germline CDR1 reads KGHSH; CDR2 reads LQKENI. Here the CDR3 DNA reads TGTGCCAGCTCACCTCCGACAGGGGGTGGACCAGATACGCAGTATTTT. Protein: CASSPPTGGGPDTQYF.

This clone was recorded at least ten times. The chain carries TRBV21-1 and TRBJ1-3. TRBV21-1 is a pseudogene locus. There are 19 residues in the CDR3. The CDR3 DNA reads TGTGCCAGCAGCAGCTGCGCCGGTCCGGGACCGCTATCTGGAAACACCATATATTTT. Residues: CASSSCAGPGPLSGNTIYF.

This clone is medium-sized within its sample. V gene TRBV5-5 combines with J gene TRBJ2-2; unclear D gene. Germline values: CDR1 SGHKS, CDR2 YYEKEE (reference sequence). V was trimmed by 4 bases and J by 4 bases, leaving 8 bases between them. There are 13 residues in the CDR3. The CDR3 reads CASSPVPTGELFF. The CDR3 DNA is TGTGCCAGCAGCCCCGTTCCCACCGGGGAGCTGTTTTTT.

This clone was observed once. V gene TRBV11-2 combines with J gene TRBJ2-1, with D tentatively TRBD2 (5 bases). Germline CDR1 is SGHAT and CDR2 is FQNNGV. V lost 3 bases and J lost 0, with 9 bases in between. This CDR3 comprises 15 residues. The DNA of the CDR3 is TGTGCCAGCAGCTTTTGGAGGAGCTCCTACAATGAGCAGTTCTTC. This gives the protein CASSFWRSSYNEQFF.

This clone was seen many times. V gene TRBV28 combines with J gene TRBJ2-1; D unresolved. The CDR3 is 12 amino acids. The V end was cut by 8 bases, the J end by 2 bases, with 7 bases between. Germline-derived CDR1 and CDR2 are MDHEN and SYDVKM. The CDR3 sequence: CASESTYNEQFF. The CDR3 DNA reads TGTGCCAGCGAGTCGACCTACAATGAGCAGTTCTTC.

The chain employs TRBV7-8 and TRBJ1-3; perhaps TRBD1 as D (6 bases). Germline V lookup: CDR1 SGHVS, CDR2 FQNEAQ. Trimming cost V 3 bases and J 0 bases, with 9 bases left between them. The CDR3 sequence is 15 residues long. The CDR3 nucleotides are TGTGCCAGCAGCTTTGGACAGATCTCTGGAAACACCATATATTTT. It specifies CASSFGQISGNTIYF.

Comments on this clone: Other DNA sequences in the sample encode the same CDR3. The V call is TRBV29-1, the J call TRBJ2-1; D ambiguous. Germline assignment: CDR1 SQVTM and CDR2 ANQGSEA. The CDR3 spans 10 residues. Trimming shortened V by 4 bases and J by 8 bases, and 6 bases separated the two germline ends. Here the CDR3 DNA reads TGCAGCGTTGGTGGGTATGAGCAGTTCTTC. Translating gives CSVGGYEQFF.

This clone appeared once. The genes are TRBV11-2 and TRBJ2-1; 9 nucleotides align to TRBD1. In germline, CDR1 is SGHAT, CDR2 FQNNGV. Losses at the gene ends were 4 bases for V and 7 bases for J; bases not matched to a gene: 8. The CDR3 sequence is 15 residues long. The CDR3 sequence is CASSWRQGVRNEQFF. The DNA of the CDR3 is TGTGCCAGCAGCTGGCGACAGGGGGTGAGGAATGAGCAGTTCTTC.

This clone was seen a few times. The rearrangement uses TRBV7-9 and TRBJ2-3; no reliable D call. This CDR3 comprises 17 residues. V dropped 8 bases and J dropped 6 bases, with 27 bases sitting between them. Germline CDR1 SEHNR, CDR2 FQNEAQ (reference sequence). The chain's CDR3 is CASGKGILTHQQDTQYF. The CDR3 bases are TGTGCCAGCGGCAAAGGGATACTTACCCACCAGCAGGATACGCAGTATTTT.

The gene calls are TRBV7-3 and TRBJ2-3; 11 nucleotides agree with TRBD2. The V gene's germline CDR1 is SGHTA and CDR2 FQGTGA. The CDR3 has 15 residues. Trimming took 5 bases from V and 4 from J; bases not matched to a gene: 5. The CDR3 loop reads CASSPTSGGADTQYF. Written as DNA, the CDR3 is TGTGCCAGCAGCCCAACTAGCGGGGGAGCAGATACGCAGTATTTT.

The V and J genes are TRBV5-6 and TRBJ2-7; 10 bases agree with TRBD1. Germline CDR1 and CDR2: SGHDT and YYEEEE. The ends lost 4 bases at V and 4 bases at J; junction bases unmatched: 5. The CDR3 runs to 14 residues. CDR3 sequence (DNA): TGTGCCAGCAGCCGGGGACAGGGGCGATACGAGCAGTACTTC. Translating it yields CASSRGQGRYEQYF.

The V and J genes are TRBV7-9 and TRBJ2-5; TRBD2 matches 10 bases. The CDR3 length is 16 residues. The V gene end was trimmed by 1 base and the J gene end by 5 bases; junction bases not matched to a gene: 7. CDR1 SEHNR and CDR2 FQNEAQ come from the germline V gene (reference sequence). CDR3 sequence: CASSLGVAGGRETQYF. CDR3 DNA sequence: TGTGCCAGCAGCTTAGGCGTAGCGGGAGGTCGGGAGACCCAGTACTTC.

The chain is built from TRBV7-8 and TRBJ2-5; 14 bases line up with TRBD2. Germline assignment: CDR1 SGHVS and CDR2 FQNEAQ. V was clipped by 6 bases and J by 1 base; unmatched bases: 4. CDR3 length equals 16 residues. The CDR3 is CASRRGLAGVQETQYF. DNA for the CDR3: TGTGCCAGCAGAAGGGGACTAGCGGGAGTCCAAGAGACCCAGTACTTC.

The CDR3 spells CASSLGHNTGELFF. The CDR3 nucleotides are TGTGCCAGCAGCTTGGGACACAACACCGGGGAGCTGTTTTTT. This rearrangement joins TRBV7-6 to TRBJ2-2; a weak D match, TRBD1 (6 bases). The CDR3 spans 14 residues. Deletions cut 3 bases from V and 2 bases from J, with 7 bases between. Germline CDR1 and CDR2: SGHVS and FNYEAQ.

About this clone: This sequence is one base from a far larger clone and is likely a read error. The rearrangement joins TRBV7-8 to TRBJ1-1; no clear D. CDR1 and CDR2 from the germline V gene are SGHVS and FQNEAQ. This CDR3 contains 14 residues. This chain's CDR3 is CASSLDPAHTEAFF. Here the CDR3 DNA reads TGTGCCAGCAGCTTAGACCCGGCACACACCGAAGCTTTCTTT. Variable domain in full (rest from reference TRBV7-8 and TRBJ1-1): GAGVSQSPRYKVAKRGQDVALRCDPISGHVSLFWYQQALGQGPEFLTYFQNEAQLDKSGLPSDRFFAERPEGSVSTLKIQRTQQEDSAVYLCASSLDPAHTEAFFGQGTRLTVV.

This chain uses TRBV7-8 with TRBJ1-5; 7 nucleotides align to TRBD1. Germline V gene sequence: CDR1 SGHVS, CDR2 FQNEAQ. CDR3 length: 15 residues. With 1 base clipped from V and 15 bases from J, the junction kept 15 bases outside the gene matches. The CDR3: CASSLEGGDSPLRHF. Written as DNA, the CDR3 is TGTGCCAGCAGCTTAGAGGGGGGGGACAGTCCCCTTAGGCATTTT.

This rearrangement joins TRBV4-2 to TRBJ2-6; unclear D gene. CDR3 length equals 17 residues. Germline lookup yields CDR1 LGHNA and CDR2 YNFKEQ. V dropped 1 base and J dropped 0 bases, with 10 bases sitting between them. CDR3 in amino acids: CASSQGHRISGANVLTF. The CDR3, as DNA: TGTGCCAGCAGCCAAGGTCATCGGATCTCTGGGGCCAACGTCCTGACTTTC.